Presented here are 9 T cell receptor beta chains from one specimen sequenced in a study of T cell responses to AZD1222 COVID-19 vaccine. Repertoires were generated with immunoSEQ multiplex PCR, while TCRdb's copy carries only in-frame clones and drops some. The repertoire holds roughly 150,000 clones, with around 93% as singletons. The specimen was peripheral blood, collected on day 0 of AZD1222 vaccination. The receptor source for this set is an adult in good health.

This rearrangement joins TRBV10-3 to TRBJ2-1; 10 positions agree with TRBD1. The CDR3 loop spans 13 amino acids. V lost 10 bases to trimming and J lost 5 bases; unmatched junction nucleotides: 5. The V gene's germline CDR1 is ENHRY and CDR2 SYGVKD. The CDR3 DNA follows: TGTGCCACGACAGGGGGCCCCGACAATGAGCAGTTCTTC. It encodes CATTGGPDNEQFF.

The rearrangement uses TRBV19 and TRBJ1-2, with a weak D call TRBD1 (6 bases). Germline loops: CDR1 LNHDA, CDR2 SQIVND (reference sequence). The CDR3 consists of 13 residues. V was pared by 5 bases and J by 3 bases, with 10 bases between. Here the CDR3 DNA reads TGTGCCAGTAGTTTAGGGGGGGACTATGGCTACACCTTC. The encoded protein is CASSLGGDYGYTF.

This chain connects TRBV7-2 to TRBJ1-6; 7 nucleotides agree with TRBD1. V was clipped by 0 bases and J by 7 bases; unmatched bases: 9. The germline gives CDR1 SGHTA, CDR2 FQGNSA. The CDR3 consists of 17 residues. In nucleotides, the CDR3 is TGTGCCAGCAGCTTAGCGTCATTTACAGGGGACAATTCACCCCTCCACTTT. Translation: CASSLASFTGDNSPLHF.

The chain employs TRBV29-1 and TRBJ1-1; D is ambiguous. V lost 4 bases to trimming and J lost 6 bases, with 15 bases between them. The germline V gene encodes CDR1 SQVTM and CDR2 ANQGSEA. The CDR3 runs to 13 residues. The CDR3 nucleotides are TGCAGCGTTGGCGGACGGCACGTTCCTGAAGCTTTCTTT. As protein: CSVGGRHVPEAFF. The variable domain in full, completed from reference TRBV29-1 and TRBJ1-1, reads SAVISQKPSRDICQRGTSLTIQCQVDSQVTMMFWYRQQPGQSLTLIATANQGSEATYESGFVIDKFPISRPNLTFSTLTVSNMSPEDSSIYLCSVGGRHVPEAFFGQGTRLTVV.

J is TRBJ1-2 and V is TRBV27, with TRBD1 matching over 10 bases. The V gene end was trimmed by 6 bases and the J gene end by 8 bases; junction bases not matched to a gene: 3. CDR3 size: 12 residues. CDR1 is MNHEY and CDR2 is SMNVEV in the germline V gene (reference sequence). For the CDR3, the DNA is TGTGCCAGCAGGACAGGGGGCCTGGGCTACACCTTC. Its translation: CASRTGGLGYTF.

The chain carries TRBV27 and TRBJ1-2, with D unresolved. V was pared by 6 bases and J by 8 bases, with 10 bases between. This CDR3 has 11 residues. Germline-derived CDR1 and CDR2 are MNHEY and SMNVEV (reference sequence). This CDR3 is CASSSTGGYTF. For the CDR3, the DNA is TGTGCCAGCAGCTCAACGGGGGGCTACACCTTC.

V gene TRBV6-1 combines with J gene TRBJ2-5, with 8 bases lining up with TRBD2. CDR1 and CDR2 from the germline V gene are MNHNS and SASEGT. Unmatched junction bases numbered 4, after V lost 3 bases and J lost 4 bases. The CDR3 runs 14 residues. This chain's CDR3 is CASSDGSGVETQYF. CDR3 nucleotides: TGTGCCAGCAGTGACGGTAGCGGGGTAGAGACCCAGTACTTC.

This chain joins TRBV5-4 and TRBJ2-7; 8 bases align to TRBD2. The V gene end was trimmed by 1 base and the J gene end by 3 bases; junction bases not matched to a gene: 0. This CDR3 has 13 amino acids. Germline values: CDR1 SGHNT, CDR2 YYREEE (reference sequence). CDR3 in amino acids: CASSLRGGYEQYF. The CDR3 nucleotides read TGTGCCAGCAGCTTGCGGGGGGGCTACGAGCAGTACTTC.

CDR3 region: CASSLTSYGYTF. The CDR3 nucleotides read TGTGCCAGCAGCTTAACCTCCTATGGCTACACCTTC. The chain recombines TRBV11-3 with TRBJ1-2; no firm D call. The V end was cut by 2 bases, the J end by 4 bases, with 5 bases between. CDR1 SGHNT and CDR2 YENEEA come from the germline V gene. CDR3 length: 12 amino acids.